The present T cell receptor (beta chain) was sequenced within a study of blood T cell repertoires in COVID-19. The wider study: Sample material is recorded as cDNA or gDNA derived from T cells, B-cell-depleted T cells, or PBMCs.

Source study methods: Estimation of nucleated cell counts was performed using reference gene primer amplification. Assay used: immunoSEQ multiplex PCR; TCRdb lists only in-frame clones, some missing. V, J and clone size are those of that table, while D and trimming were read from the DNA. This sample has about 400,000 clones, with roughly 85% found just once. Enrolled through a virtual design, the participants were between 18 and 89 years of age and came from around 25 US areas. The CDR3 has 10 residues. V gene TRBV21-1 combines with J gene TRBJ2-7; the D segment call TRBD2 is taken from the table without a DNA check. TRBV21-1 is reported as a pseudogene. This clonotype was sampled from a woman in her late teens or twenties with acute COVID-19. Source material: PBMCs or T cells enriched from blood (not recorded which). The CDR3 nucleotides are TGTGCCAGCCCGCGGTACGAGCAGTACTTC. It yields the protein CASPRYEQYF.